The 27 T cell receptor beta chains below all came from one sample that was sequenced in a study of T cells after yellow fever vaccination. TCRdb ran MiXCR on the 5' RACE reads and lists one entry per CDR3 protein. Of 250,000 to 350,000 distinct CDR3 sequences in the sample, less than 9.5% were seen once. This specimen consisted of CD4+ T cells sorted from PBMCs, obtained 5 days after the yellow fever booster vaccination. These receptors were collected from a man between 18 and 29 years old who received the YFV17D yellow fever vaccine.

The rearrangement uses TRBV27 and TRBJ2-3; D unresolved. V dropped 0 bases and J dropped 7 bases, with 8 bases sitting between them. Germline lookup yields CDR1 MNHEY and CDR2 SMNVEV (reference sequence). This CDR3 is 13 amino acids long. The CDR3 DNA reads TGTGCCAGCAGTTTATCGATGGGGAATACGCAGTATTTT. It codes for CASSLSMGNTQYF.

In DNA form, the CDR3 reads TGTGCCAGCAGTAAACGGGGGGTGTACAATGAGCAGTTCTTC. Protein: CASSKRGVYNEQFF. The chain recombines TRBV6-2 or TRBV6-3 with TRBJ2-1, with 7 bases identical to TRBD2. CDR3 length equals 14 residues. Unmatched junction bases numbered 5, after V lost 5 bases and J lost 4 bases. Germline values: CDR1 MNHEY, CDR2 SVGEGT.

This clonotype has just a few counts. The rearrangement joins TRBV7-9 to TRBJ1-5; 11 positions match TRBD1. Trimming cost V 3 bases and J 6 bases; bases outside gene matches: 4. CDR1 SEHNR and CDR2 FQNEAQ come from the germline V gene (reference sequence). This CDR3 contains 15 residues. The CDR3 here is CASSFGQGARQPQHF. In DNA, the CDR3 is TGTGCCAGCAGCTTCGGACAGGGGGCTCGTCAGCCCCAGCATTTT.

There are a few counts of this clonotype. CDR3 coding DNA: TGTGCCAGCAGCCACGAGGGGGAGACCCAGTACTTC. The encoded protein is CASSHEGETQYF. The chain couples TRBV7-9 to TRBJ2-5; either TRBD1 or TRBD2 may fit D (5 bases each). V was clipped by 5 bases and J by 5 bases, with 9 bases between them. From germline, CDR1 is SEHNR and CDR2 FQNEAQ (reference sequence). The CDR3 runs 12 residues.

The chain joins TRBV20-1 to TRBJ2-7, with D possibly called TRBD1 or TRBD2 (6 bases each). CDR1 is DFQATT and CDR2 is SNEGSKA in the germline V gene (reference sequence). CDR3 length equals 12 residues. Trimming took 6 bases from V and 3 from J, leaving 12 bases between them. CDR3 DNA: TGCAGTGCGGAGGGGGGAGTCTACGAGCAGTACTTC. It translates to CSAEGGVYEQYF.

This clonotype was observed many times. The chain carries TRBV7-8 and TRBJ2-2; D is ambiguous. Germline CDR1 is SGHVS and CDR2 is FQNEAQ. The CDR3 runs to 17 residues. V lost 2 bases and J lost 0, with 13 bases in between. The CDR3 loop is CASSLRKAGPNTGELFF. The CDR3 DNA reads TGTGCCAGCAGCTTAAGAAAGGCAGGTCCGAACACCGGGGAGCTGTTTTTT.

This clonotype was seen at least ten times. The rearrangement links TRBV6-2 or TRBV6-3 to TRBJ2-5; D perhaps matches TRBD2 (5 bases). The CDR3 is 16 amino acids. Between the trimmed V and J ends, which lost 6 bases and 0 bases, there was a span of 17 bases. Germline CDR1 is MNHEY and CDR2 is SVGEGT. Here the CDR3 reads CASSPRERRYQETQYF. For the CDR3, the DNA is TGTGCCAGCAGCCCCCGGGAAAGAAGGTACCAAGAGACCCAGTACTTC.

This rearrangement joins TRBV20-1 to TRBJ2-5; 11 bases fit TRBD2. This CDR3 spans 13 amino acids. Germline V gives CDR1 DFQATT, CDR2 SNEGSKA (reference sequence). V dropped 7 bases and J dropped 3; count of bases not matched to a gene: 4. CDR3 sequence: CSVTGLAEETQYF. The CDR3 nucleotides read TGCAGTGTTACGGGACTAGCGGAAGAGACCCAGTACTTC.

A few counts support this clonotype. The CDR3 DNA is TGCAGTGCCATACATCTGGCCGGGAACACTGAAGCTTTCTTT. This translates into CSAIHLAGNTEAFF. The genes are TRBV20-1 and TRBJ1-1; D uncertain. The germline gives CDR1 DFQATT, CDR2 SNEGSKA (reference sequence). There are 14 residues in the CDR3. V shed 6 bases and J shed 1 base, with 15 bases lying between them.

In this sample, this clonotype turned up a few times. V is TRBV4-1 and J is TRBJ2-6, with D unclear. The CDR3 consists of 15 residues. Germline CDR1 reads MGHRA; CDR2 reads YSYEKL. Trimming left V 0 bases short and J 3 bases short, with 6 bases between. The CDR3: CASSQDTHGANVLTF. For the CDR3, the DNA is TGCGCCAGCAGCCAAGATACCCATGGGGCCAACGTCCTGACTTTC.

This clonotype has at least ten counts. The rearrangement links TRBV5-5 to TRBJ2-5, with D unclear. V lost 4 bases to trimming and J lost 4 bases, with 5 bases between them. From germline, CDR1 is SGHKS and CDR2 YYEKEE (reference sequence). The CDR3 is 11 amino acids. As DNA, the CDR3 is TGTGCCAGCAGCGGAGTAGAGACCCAGTACTTC. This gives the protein CASSGVETQYF.

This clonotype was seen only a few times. DNA of the CDR3: TGTGCCAGCAGCCTTCTTAGCAATCAGCCCCAGCATTTT. It translates to CASSLLSNQPQHF. The chain has TRBV3-1 and TRBJ1-5; no definite D call. Trimming took off 4 bases at V and 0 bases at J, with 4 bases between the two ends. Germline V gene lookup returns CDR1 LGHDT and CDR2 YNNKEL (reference sequence). The CDR3 loop spans 13 amino acids.

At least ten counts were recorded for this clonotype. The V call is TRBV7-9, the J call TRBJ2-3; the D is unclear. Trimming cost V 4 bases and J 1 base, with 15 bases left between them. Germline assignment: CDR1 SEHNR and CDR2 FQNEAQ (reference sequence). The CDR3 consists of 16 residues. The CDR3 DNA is TGTGCCAGCAGCTCCTACTCGGCCCCCGGCACAGATACGCAGTATTTT. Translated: CASSSYSAPGTDTQYF.

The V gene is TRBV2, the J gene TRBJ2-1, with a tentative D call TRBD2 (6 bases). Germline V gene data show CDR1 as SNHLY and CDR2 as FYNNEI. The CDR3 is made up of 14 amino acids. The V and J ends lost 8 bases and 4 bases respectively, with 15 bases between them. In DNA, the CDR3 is TGTGCCAGCGAGGACCCGGGGGATTACAATGAGCAGTTCTTC. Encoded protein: CASEDPGDYNEQFF.

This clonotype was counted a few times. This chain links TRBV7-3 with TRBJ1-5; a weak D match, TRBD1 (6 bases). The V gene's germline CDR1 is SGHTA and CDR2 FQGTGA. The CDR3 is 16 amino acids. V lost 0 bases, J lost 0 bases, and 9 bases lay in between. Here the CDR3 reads CASSLTRQDSNQPQHF. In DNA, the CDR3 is TGTGCCAGCAGCTTAACCAGACAGGATAGCAATCAGCCCCAGCATTTT.

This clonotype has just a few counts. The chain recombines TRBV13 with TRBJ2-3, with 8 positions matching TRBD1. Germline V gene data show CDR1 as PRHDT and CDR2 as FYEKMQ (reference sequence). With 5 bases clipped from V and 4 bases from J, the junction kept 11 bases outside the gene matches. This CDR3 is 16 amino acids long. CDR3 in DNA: TGTGCCAGCAGCCATACCCGACAGGGGAGCGCAGATACGCAGTATTTT. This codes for CASSHTRQGSADTQYF. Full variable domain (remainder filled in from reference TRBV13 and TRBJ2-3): AAGVIQSPRHLIKEKRETATLKCYPIPRHDTVYWYQQGPGQDPQFLISFYEKMQSDKGSIPDRFSAQQFSDYHSELNMSSLELGDSALYFCASSHTRQGSADTQYFGPGTRLTVL.

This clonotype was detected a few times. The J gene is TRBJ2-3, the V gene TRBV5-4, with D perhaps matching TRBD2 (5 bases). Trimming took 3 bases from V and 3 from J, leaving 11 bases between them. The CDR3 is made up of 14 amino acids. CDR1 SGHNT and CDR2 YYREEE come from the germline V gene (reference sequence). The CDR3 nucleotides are TGTGCCAGCAGCTCCAAGGGCGGGACAGATACGCAGTATTTT. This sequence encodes CASSSKGGTDTQYF.

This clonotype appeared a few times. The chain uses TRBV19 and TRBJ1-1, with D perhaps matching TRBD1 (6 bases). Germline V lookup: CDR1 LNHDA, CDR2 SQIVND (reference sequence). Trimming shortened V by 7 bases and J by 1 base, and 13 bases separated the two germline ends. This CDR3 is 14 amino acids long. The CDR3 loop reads CASKGGGSNTEAFF. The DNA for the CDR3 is TGTGCCAGTAAAGGAGGGGGATCGAACACTGAAGCTTTCTTT.

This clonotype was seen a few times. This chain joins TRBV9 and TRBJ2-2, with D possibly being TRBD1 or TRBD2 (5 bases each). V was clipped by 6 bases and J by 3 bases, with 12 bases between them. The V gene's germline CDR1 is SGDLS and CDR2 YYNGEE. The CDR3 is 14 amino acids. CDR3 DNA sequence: TGTGCCAGCACCTGGGACCCGCACACCGGGGAGCTGTTTTTT. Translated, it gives CASTWDPHTGELFF.

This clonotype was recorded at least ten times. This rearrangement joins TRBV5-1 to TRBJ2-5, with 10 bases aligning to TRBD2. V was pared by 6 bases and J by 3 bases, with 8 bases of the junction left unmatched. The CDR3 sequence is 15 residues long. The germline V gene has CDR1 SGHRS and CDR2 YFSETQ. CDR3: CASNQAGTSEETQYF. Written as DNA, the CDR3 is TGCGCCAGCAACCAAGCCGGGACTAGCGAAGAGACCCAGTACTTC. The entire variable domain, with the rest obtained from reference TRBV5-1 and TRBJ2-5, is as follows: KAGVTQTPRYLIKTRGQQVTLSCSPISGHRSVSWYQQTPGQGLQFLFEYFSETQRNKGNFPGRFSGRQFSNSRSEMNVSTLELGDSALYLCASNQAGTSEETQYFGPGTRLLVL.

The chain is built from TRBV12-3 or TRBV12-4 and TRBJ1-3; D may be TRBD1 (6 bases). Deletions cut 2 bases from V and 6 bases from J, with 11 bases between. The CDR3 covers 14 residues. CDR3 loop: CASSLQGIQNTIYF. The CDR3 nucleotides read TGTGCCAGCAGTTTACAGGGGATTCAAAACACCATATATTTT.

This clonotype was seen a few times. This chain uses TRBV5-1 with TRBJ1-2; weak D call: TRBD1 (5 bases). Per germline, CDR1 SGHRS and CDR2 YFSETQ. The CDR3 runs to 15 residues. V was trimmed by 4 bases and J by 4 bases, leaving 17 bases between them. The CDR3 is CASSMRTRGGYGYTF. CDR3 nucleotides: TGCGCCAGCAGCATGAGGACACGCGGGGGCTATGGCTACACCTTC.

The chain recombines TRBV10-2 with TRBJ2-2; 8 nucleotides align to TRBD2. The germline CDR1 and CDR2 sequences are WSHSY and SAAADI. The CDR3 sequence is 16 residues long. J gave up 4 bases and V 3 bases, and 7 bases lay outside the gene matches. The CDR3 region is CASSDHSAGGTGELFF. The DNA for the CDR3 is TGCGCCAGCAGTGACCATTCGGCGGGGGGCACCGGGGAGCTGTTTTTT.

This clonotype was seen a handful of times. DNA for the CDR3: TGTGCCAGCAGCCAAGATTGGACGGGGACCGGGGAGCTGTTTTTT. Amino acids: CASSQDWTGTGELFF. V and J are TRBV3-1 and TRBJ2-2; a possible D gene is TRBD2 (5 bases). The V end was cut by 0 bases, the J end by 5 bases, with 10 bases between. The CDR3 sequence is 15 residues long. Germline V gene data show CDR1 as LGHDT and CDR2 as YNNKEL (reference sequence).

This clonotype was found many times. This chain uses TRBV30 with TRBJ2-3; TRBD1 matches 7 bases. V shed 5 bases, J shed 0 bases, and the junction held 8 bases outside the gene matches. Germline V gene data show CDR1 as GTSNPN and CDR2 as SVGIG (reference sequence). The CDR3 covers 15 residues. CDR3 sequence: CAWEGTEASTDTQYF. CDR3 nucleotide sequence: TGTGCCTGGGAAGGGACAGAAGCTAGCACAGATACGCAGTATTTT.

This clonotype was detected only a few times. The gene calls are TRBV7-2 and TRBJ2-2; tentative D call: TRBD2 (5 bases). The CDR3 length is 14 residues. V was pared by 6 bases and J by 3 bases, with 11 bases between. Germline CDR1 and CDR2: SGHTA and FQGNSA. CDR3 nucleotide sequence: TGTGCCAGCAGTGCTAGCACCCACACCGGGGAGCTGTTTTTT. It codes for CASSASTHTGELFF.

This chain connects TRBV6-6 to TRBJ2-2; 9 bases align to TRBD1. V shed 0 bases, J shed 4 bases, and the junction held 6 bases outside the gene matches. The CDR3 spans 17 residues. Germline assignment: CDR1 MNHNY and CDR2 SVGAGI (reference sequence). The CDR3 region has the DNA TGTGCCAGCAGTTACTCCGGACAGGGGAGCGGCACCGGGGAGCTGTTTTTT. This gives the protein CASSYSGQGSGTGELFF.